Detailed here is one T cell receptor (beta chain). This clonotype was seen only a few times. The clone's antigen remains unknown. There are no base qualities to consult, and no much larger clone falls within one base. The data were taken from a study of early T cells in non-severe SARS-CoV-2 infection listed by TCRdb under 2021. General notes on the study: Because TCR sequencing was done on bulk RNA from unsorted whole blood, the alpha and beta chains could not be paired. Study-level results and caveats: VDJdb matching was skewed toward anti-spike CD8 responses, so virus-specific expansions were likely underestimated and private and CD4 specificities were missed.

The library was built by means of 5' RACE. The data were produced on a NextSeq 500. In the TCR library protocol, unique molecular identifiers were attached to individual cDNA molecules to correct for PCR bias and sequencing error. Both TCR alpha and beta chains were sequenced, and tight co-correlation was observed between alpha and beta sequence abundances in each sample. In the original analysis: Decombinator V4 was used to annotate TCR sequences for V gene, J gene and CDR3. TCRs were defined as expanded if a significant change between any two time points was detected under a Poisson model with p below 0.0001. Abundances of TCRs were expressed as counts per million after normalisation to the total number of TCRs sequenced in each sample. VDJdb, accessed on 1 November 2021, was searched for TCRs annotated for CMV, EBV and SARS-CoV-2, and TCRs annotated for more than one antigen were excluded. The public reads were reprocessed in TCRdb via fastp at Q25 and MiXCR, keeping in-frame beta chains. One record per CDR3 amino acid sequence lists the most common genes and DNA. The V and J calls here are based on TCRdb, not the publication. Counted in this sample were roughly 80,000 distinct CDR3 sequences; around 15% of them appeared once. The ten largest clonotypes hold around 10% of the sample.

This was a case-control study nested in a cohort of healthcare workers in London, UK, who had nasopharyngeal swab PCR tests and blood samples taken every week. Healthcare workers were enrolled in the week of the UK lockdown, from 23 to 31 March 2020, and were followed every week for up to about 16 weeks. The specimen was whole blood. This receptor was obtained from an adult who was a healthcare worker with PCR-confirmed SARS-CoV-2 infection or an uninfected control (not recorded which).

The nucleotide sequence reads as follows: TGTGCCAGCAGCTTAAGGGCAGACAGCTCCTACGAGCAGTACTTC. Its protein is CASSLRADSSYEQYF. The chain links TRBV7-9 with TRBJ2-7, and possibly TRBD1, on 5 matching bases. Trimming at the junction amounts to 2 bases on V and 0 bases on J, and the germline ends lie 11 bases apart. In the germline V gene (reference sequence), CDR1 corresponds to SEHNR and CDR2 to FQNEAQ. Spanning cysteine to phenylalanine, the CDR3 consists of 15 amino acids. Only the CDR3 portion is preserved as DNA: 45 bases, with reading frame beginning at the first base.